Below are 10 T cell receptor beta chains sequenced from a single sample in a study of regulatory dendritic cells for organ transplantation. Antigens of these TCRs are unknown. CFSE-labeled sorted T cells met regulatory or mature dendritic cells for 5 days. Some clones are missing from TCRdb's copy, which holds only in-frame ones; the method was immunoSEQ multiplex PCR. The table records approximately 12,000 clones, nearly 90% of them present only once. Specimen: naive CD8+ T cells from blood cultured with regulatory dendritic cells. The subset is: CD45RA+ naive T cells. The receptors originated from a human donor in good health.

The J gene is TRBJ2-5, the V gene TRBV7-9; 9 nucleotides agree with TRBD1. The DNA matches TRBJ2-7 better at its end, which makes the J call doubtful. The CDR3 is made up of 13 amino acids. Germline-derived CDR1 and CDR2 are SEHNR and FQNEAQ (reference sequence). CDR3 in amino acids: CASSFDRGYEQYF. In DNA form, the CDR3 reads TGTGCCAGCAGCTTTGACAGGGGGTACGAGCAGTACTTC.

V and J are TRBV27 and TRBJ1-2; unclear D gene. The CDR3 loop spans 13 amino acids. Germline-derived CDR1 and CDR2 are MNHEY and SMNVEV (reference sequence). The germline V and J ends were trimmed by 3 bases and 0 bases, with 5 bases remaining between them. The CDR3 sequence is CASSLRANYGYTF. The CDR3 region has the DNA TGTGCCAGCAGTTTGAGGGCTAACTATGGCTACACCTTC.

The chain joins TRBV7-9 to TRBJ2-1; 10 bases align to TRBD2. V was pared by 2 bases and J by 8 bases, with 6 bases of the junction left unmatched. Germline CDR1 is SEHNR and CDR2 is FQNEAQ (reference sequence). CDR3 length equals 15 residues. Written as DNA, the CDR3 is TGTGCCAGCAGCTTATCTAGCGGGAGCATCGATGAGCAGTTCTTC. It translates to CASSLSSGSIDEQFF.

The J gene is TRBJ1-2, the V gene TRBV7-9; 10 bases fit TRBD1. CDR3 length: 14 amino acids. V shed 5 bases and J 6 bases; nucleotides not matched to a gene: 6. Per germline, CDR1 SEHNR and CDR2 FQNEAQ (reference sequence). The CDR3, as DNA: TGTGCCAGCAGCCTCGGGACAGGGGCGCATGGCTACACCTTC. Translating it yields CASSLGTGAHGYTF.

CDR3 in DNA: TGTGCCAGCAGCTCGGGACAGGGGGAATATCTAGGTGAAAAACTGTTTTTT. Residues: CASSSGQGEYLGEKLFF. This chain joins TRBV11-2 and TRBJ1-4; TRBD1 matches at 11 bases. J lost 7 bases, V lost 4 bases, and 11 bases had no gene match. The V gene's germline CDR1 is SGHAT and CDR2 FQNNGV. The CDR3 spans 17 residues.

The chain has TRBV27 and TRBJ2-2; possible D gene TRBD2, 7 bases. Germline CDR1 MNHEY, CDR2 SMNVEV (reference sequence). V lost 2 bases and J lost 10, with 17 bases in between. This CDR3 comprises 15 residues. For the CDR3, the DNA is TGTGCCAGCAGTTTACTAGGGGGGGGAGTTGTGGAGCTGTTTTTT. This sequence encodes CASSLLGGGVVELFF.

The chain uses TRBV5-6 and TRBJ1-5; the D is unclear. The germline V and J ends were trimmed by 0 bases and 0 bases, with 10 bases remaining between them. From germline, CDR1 is SGHDT and CDR2 YYEEEE. The CDR3 consists of 16 residues. The CDR3 DNA reads TGTGCCAGCAGCTTGGATCCACAAAATAGCAATCAGCCCCAGCATTTT. It codes for CASSLDPQNSNQPQHF.

The chain is built from TRBV10-2 and TRBJ2-7; no clear D gene. The CDR3 totals 11 residues. Trimming removed 2 bases at V and 6 bases at J, with 5 bases between. Germline lookup yields CDR1 WSHSY and CDR2 SAAADI. The CDR3 sequence: CASSEVSEQYF. The CDR3, as DNA: TGCGCCAGCAGTGAGGTCAGCGAGCAGTACTTC.

CDR3 amino acids: CASSSTGTNYEQYF. Written as DNA, the CDR3 is TGTGCCAGCAGCTCTACCGGGACAAACTACGAGCAGTACTTC. The gene calls are TRBV28 and TRBJ2-7, with D possibly being TRBD1 (6 bases). V lost 6 bases to trimming and J lost 3 bases, with 15 bases between them. The CDR3 contains 14 residues. The germline gives CDR1 MDHEN, CDR2 SYDVKM.

V gene TRBV6-6 combines with J gene TRBJ2-3; D remains unclear. V was shortened by 2 bases and J by 2 bases, with 5 bases between the two germline ends. The CDR3 is 13 amino acids. Germline CDR1 reads MNHNY; CDR2 reads SVGAGI (reference sequence). In nucleotides, the CDR3 is TGTGCCAGCAGTTACGGCAACACAGATACGCAGTATTTT. Residues: CASSYGNTDTQYF.